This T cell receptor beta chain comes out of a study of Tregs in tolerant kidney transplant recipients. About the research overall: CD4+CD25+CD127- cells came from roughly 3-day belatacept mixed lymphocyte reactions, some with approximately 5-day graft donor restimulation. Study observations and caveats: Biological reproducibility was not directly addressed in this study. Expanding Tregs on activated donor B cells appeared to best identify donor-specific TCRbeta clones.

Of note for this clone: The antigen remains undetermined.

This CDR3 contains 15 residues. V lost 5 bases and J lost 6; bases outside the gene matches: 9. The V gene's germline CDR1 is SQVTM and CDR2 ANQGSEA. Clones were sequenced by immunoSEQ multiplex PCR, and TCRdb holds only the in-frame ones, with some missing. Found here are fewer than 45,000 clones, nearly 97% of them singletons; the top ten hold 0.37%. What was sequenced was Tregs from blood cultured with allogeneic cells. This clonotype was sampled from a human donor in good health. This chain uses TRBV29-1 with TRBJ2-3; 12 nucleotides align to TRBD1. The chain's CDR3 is CSVQGGTGGIDTQYF. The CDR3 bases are TGCAGCGTTCAAGGGGGGACAGGGGGCATCGATACGCAGTATTTT.